This T cell receptor beta chain was retrieved from a study of OX40 agonist ivuxolimab in advanced cancers. On the study more broadly: Every 2 weeks, patients received ivuxolimab intravenously, dosed at 0.01 to 10 mg/kg. Study-wide points: At 0.1 to 3.0 mg/kg and by week 6, clonal expansion occurred in CD4+ and CD8+ blood T cells. Also present in some nonresponders was a low level of normalized T-cell clonal expansion.

Notes on this clone: Its antigen is unknown.

TCRdb keeps only in-frame clones here, not all; method: immunoSEQ multiplex PCR. The sample holds 50,000 to 70,000 clones, around four fifths seen once. Source: CD4+ or CD8+ T cells sorted from blood, taken in a trial of the OX40 agonist ivuxolimab. This receptor was obtained from an adult with an advanced solid tumor such as melanoma, head and neck, liver or kidney cancer.

The CDR3 loop is CASTAILGGEQYF. In nucleotides, the CDR3 is TGTGCCAGCACTGCCATCTTAGGGGGGGAGCAGTACTTC. The chain combines TRBV6-5 with TRBJ2-7; D may be TRBD1 or TRBD2 (6 bases each). Germline V gene data show CDR1 as MNHEY and CDR2 as SVGAGI. Trimming took 7 bases from V and 7 from J, leaving 17 bases between them. The CDR3 sequence is 13 residues long.